This TCR beta chain was sequenced in a study of shared clonotypes between healthy human individuals. Study overall: Three plates each covered CD4 naive and memory; CD8 naive two, CD8 memory one.

Per the authors' pipeline: Filtering differed because ImmunoSEQ produced junction-only sequences that carried no quality scores. The protocol was immunoSEQ multiplex PCR, while the TCRdb copy is restricted to in-frame clones and leaves out a portion. V, J and clone size derive from that table, while D and trimming were established from the DNA sequence. The repertoire holds roughly 2.4 million clones, with 90% to 97% as singletons. Sequences were obtained from naive CD4+ T cells sorted from blood. The subset was: CD45RA+ positively selected. This TCR came from a man aged 18 to 29 in good health.

DNA of the CDR3: TGTGCCAGCAGCGTAGGGTCAGGGCCTGGGCAGCCCCAGCATTTT. Amino acid sequence: CASSVGSGPGQPQHF. The rearrangement joins TRBV9 to TRBJ1-5; weak D call: TRBD1 (5 bases). Trimming removed 0 bases from V and 7 bases from J, with 14 bases in between. This CDR3 is 15 amino acids long. In germline, CDR1 is SGDLS, CDR2 YYNGEE.